A single sample gave rise to the 24 T cell receptor beta chains below, sequenced in a study of cytomegalovirus exposure and HLA in healthy donors. Assay used: immunoSEQ multiplex PCR; TCRdb lists only in-frame clones, some missing. The table has roughly 150,000 clones, roughly 90% seen once. The sample consisted of PBMCs. The source is a woman aged 18-30 years in good health and CMV-seronegative.

The V call is TRBV4-2, the J call TRBJ2-7, with 10 bases lining up with TRBD2. The V gene end was trimmed by 3 bases and the J gene end by 5 bases; junction bases not matched to a gene: 13. Germline V gives CDR1 LGHNA, CDR2 YNFKEQ. The CDR3 contains 17 residues. CDR3 nucleotides: TGTGCCAGCAGCCACACAGGGAAGGGGACTAGCGACCACGAGCAGTACTTC. It yields the protein CASSHTGKGTSDHEQYF.

CDR3 protein: CASSAPSGLAGDTDTQYF. CDR3 in DNA: TGCGCCAGCAGTGCCCCAAGCGGACTAGCGGGAGACACAGATACGCAGTATTTT. The chain carries TRBV10-1 and TRBJ2-3, with 13 nucleotides matching TRBD2. This CDR3 comprises 18 residues. The germline V gene encodes CDR1 WNHNN and CDR2 SYGVQD (reference sequence). The V and J ends lost 4 bases and 2 bases, in that order; junction bases with no gene match: 9.

CDR3 coding DNA: TGTGCCAGCAGCTTAGATGTGGGAGCGGTGTACGAGCAGTACTTC. It encodes CASSLDVGAVYEQYF. The rearrangement joins TRBV11-2 to TRBJ2-7; tentatively, D is TRBD2 (5 bases). The CDR3 contains 15 residues. Germline V CDR1 and CDR2: SGHAT, FQNNGV. Trimming took off 0 bases at V and 4 bases at J, with 13 bases between the two ends.

V is TRBV27 and J is TRBJ1-6, with D perhaps matching TRBD1 (5 bases). The CDR3 runs 14 residues. Germline-derived CDR1 and CDR2 are MNHEY and SMNVEV (reference sequence). Trimming left V 6 bases short and J 6 bases short, with 12 bases between. CDR3 sequence reads: CASSQIRVNSPLHF. The CDR3 nucleotides are TGTGCCAGCAGCCAAATCAGGGTTAATTCACCCCTCCACTTT.

J is TRBJ1-1 and V is TRBV5-4; possibly TRBD1 for D (6 bases). The germline V gene has CDR1 SGHNT and CDR2 YYREEE (reference sequence). The V end lost 4 bases, the J end lost 3 bases, and 10 bases lay between the germline ends. The CDR3 sequence is 13 residues long. CDR3 sequence reads: CASSRGQYTEAFF. CDR3 coding DNA: TGTGCCAGCAGCCGCGGACAGTACACTGAAGCTTTCTTT. Based on the CDR3 plus reference TRBV5-4 and TRBJ1-1, the full variable domain is ETGVTQSPTHLIKTRGQQVTLRCSSQSGHNTVSWYQQALGQGPQFIFQYYREEENGRGNFPPRFSGLQFPNYSSELNVNALELDDSALYLCASSRGQYTEAFFGQGTRLTVV.

V gene TRBV5-1 combines with J gene TRBJ1-1, with D unresolved. With 3 bases removed from V and 4 bases from J, the gap between germline ends came to 13 bases. The germline gives CDR1 SGHRS, CDR2 YFSETQ. CDR3 length: 14 residues. The CDR3 protein is CASSSKPGSTEAFF. CDR3 DNA sequence: TGCGCCAGCAGCTCTAAACCCGGGAGCACTGAAGCTTTCTTT.

This chain joins TRBV11-2 and TRBJ2-7; 11 bases align to TRBD1. From germline, CDR1 is SGHAT and CDR2 FQNNGV. This CDR3 comprises 14 residues. With V trimmed by 4 bases and J by 5 bases, 4 bases remained unmatched. The CDR3 coding sequence is TGTGCCAGCAGCTGGAGGACAGGGGGCGACGAGCAGTACTTC. Residues: CASSWRTGGDEQYF.

The V call is TRBV4-1, the J call TRBJ2-7; 7 positions match TRBD1. CDR1 MGHRA and CDR2 YSYEKL come from the germline V gene. Unmatched junction bases numbered 16, after V lost 3 bases and J lost 5 bases. This CDR3 is 17 amino acids long. The CDR3 spells CASSHPLATGSLDEQYF. DNA for the CDR3: TGCGCCAGCAGCCACCCCCTGGCGACAGGGAGTCTGGACGAGCAGTACTTC.

V is TRBV25-1 and J is TRBJ2-5; 9 bases line up with TRBD1. CDR3 length: 14 residues. The junction had 5 bases not matched to a gene; V was cut back by 4 bases and J by 5 bases. Germline-derived CDR1 and CDR2 are MGHDK and SYGVNS. CDR3 amino acids: CASSGTGAEETQYF. The CDR3 DNA reads TGTGCCAGCAGTGGGACAGGGGCGGAGGAGACCCAGTACTTC.

The chain recombines TRBV19 with TRBJ2-3; tentative D call: TRBD1 (5 bases). The CDR3 sequence is 15 residues long. CDR1 LNHDA and CDR2 SQIVND come from the germline V gene (reference sequence). Trimming pared 10 bases from V and 6 bases from J, leaving 23 bases between. CDR3 sequence: CATTPQGEPADTQYF. The CDR3 nucleotides are TGTGCCACTACCCCCCAGGGCGAGCCCGCCGATACGCAGTATTTT.

This chain joins TRBV30 and TRBJ1-2; D remains unclear. This CDR3 comprises 15 residues. V was clipped by 1 base and J by 0 bases, with 12 bases between them. Germline V lookup: CDR1 GTSNPN, CDR2 SVGIG (reference sequence). The CDR3 DNA follows: TGTGCCTGGAGTGGCGGTTCAGCCCCTAACTATGGCTACACCTTC. Its translation is CAWSGGSAPNYGYTF.

The chain carries TRBV29-1 and TRBJ1-1; tentative D call: TRBD1 (6 bases). This CDR3 comprises 13 residues. V shed 3 bases and J shed 4 bases, with 12 bases lying between them. From germline, CDR1 is SQVTM and CDR2 ANQGSEA. The CDR3 nucleotides are TGCAGCGTTGACGCAGGGGTGGGCACTGAAGCTTTCTTT. As protein: CSVDAGVGTEAFF. The variable domain in full, completed from reference TRBV29-1 and TRBJ1-1, reads SAVISQKPSRDICQRGTSLTIQCQVDSQVTMMFWYRQQPGQSLTLIATANQGSEATYESGFVIDKFPISRPNLTFSTLTVSNMSPEDSSIYLCSVDAGVGTEAFFGQGTRLTVV.

V and J are TRBV27 and TRBJ1-6; the match to TRBD1 covers 7 bases. The V gene end was trimmed by 9 bases and the J gene end by 8 bases; junction bases not matched to a gene: 7. The CDR3 consists of 13 residues. CDR1 MNHEY and CDR2 SMNVEV come from the germline V gene (reference sequence). CDR3 in DNA: TGTGCCAGGACAGGGTCGACGTATTCACCCCTCCACTTT. This translates into CARTGSTYSPLHF.

The chain employs TRBV27 and TRBJ1-5, with D unresolved. CDR3 size: 15 residues. Germline V CDR1 and CDR2: MNHEY, SMNVEV (reference sequence). Between the trimmed V and J ends, which lost 6 bases and 5 bases, there was a span of 17 bases. The CDR3 is CASSEFGRRDQPQHF. The CDR3 region has the DNA TGTGCCAGCAGCGAATTCGGAAGGAGGGATCAGCCCCAGCATTTT.

This clone is a singleton in its sample. The J gene is TRBJ2-7, the V gene TRBV10-3; 10 bases are shared with TRBD1. Per the germline V gene, CDR1 is ENHRY and CDR2 is SYGVKD. This CDR3 is 15 amino acids long. The V gene end was trimmed by 8 bases and the J gene end by 2 bases; junction bases not matched to a gene: 9. The CDR3 protein is CAISWTGTGAYEQYF. DNA for the CDR3: TGTGCCATCTCTTGGACCGGGACAGGGGCCTACGAGCAGTACTTC.

The sample holds a few counts of this clone. V usage is TRBV5-4 and J usage is TRBJ2-5; 15 bases fit TRBD2. V was pared by 0 bases and J by 3 bases, with 3 bases of the junction left unmatched. Germline V lookup: CDR1 SGHNT, CDR2 YYREEE (reference sequence). This CDR3 has 17 amino acids. The CDR3, as DNA: TGTGCCAGCAGCTTGGCGGGACTAGCGGGGGGTAAAGAGACCCAGTACTTC. Translated: CASSLAGLAGGKETQYF.

The chain recombines TRBV5-1 with TRBJ2-5; 7 bases agree with TRBD1. Unmatched junction bases numbered 6, after V lost 3 bases and J lost 4 bases. Germline V gene sequence: CDR1 SGHRS, CDR2 YFSETQ. The CDR3 has 14 residues. Written as DNA, the CDR3 is TGCGCCAGCAGCTCGGGACAGCTTCTAGAGACCCAGTACTTC. This sequence encodes CASSSGQLLETQYF. The full variable domain, in which reference TRBV5-1 and TRBJ2-5 provide the parts outside the CDR3, is KAGVTQTPRYLIKTRGQQVTLSCSPISGHRSVSWYQQTPGQGLQFLFEYFSETQRNKGNFPGRFSGRQFSNSRSEMNVSTLELGDSALYLCASSSGQLLETQYFGPGTRLLVL.

This rearrangement joins TRBV7-9 to TRBJ1-2, with TRBD1 identical over 9 bases. CDR1 SEHNR and CDR2 FQNEAQ come from the germline V gene (reference sequence). V lost 5 bases to trimming and J lost 2 bases; unmatched junction nucleotides: 3. The CDR3 spans 14 residues. Here the CDR3 reads CASSGDRANYGYTF. The DNA of the CDR3 is TGTGCCAGCAGCGGGGACAGGGCCAACTATGGCTACACCTTC.

This chain joins TRBV5-6 and TRBJ2-5; D gene unclear. The V and J ends lost 0 bases and 3 bases respectively, with 6 bases between them. This CDR3 is 13 amino acids long. From germline, CDR1 is SGHDT and CDR2 YYEEEE. The chain's CDR3 is CASSLGGEETQYF. In DNA form, the CDR3 reads TGTGCCAGCAGCTTGGGTGGAGAAGAGACCCAGTACTTC.

This rearrangement joins TRBV27 to TRBJ2-7, with a tentative D call TRBD1 (5 bases). The germline CDR1 and CDR2 sequences are MNHEY and SMNVEV (reference sequence). Trimming shortened V by 4 bases and J by 5 bases, and 21 bases separated the two germline ends. The CDR3 sequence is 16 residues long. The CDR3 loop is CASSSFLSTDTNEQYF. The DNA for the CDR3 is TGTGCCAGCAGTTCCTTCCTCTCGACAGATACTAACGAGCAGTACTTC.

The chain employs TRBV21-1 and TRBJ2-5; TRBD2, the D gene given by the table, was not confirmed from the DNA. TRBV21-1 is a documented pseudogene. The CDR3 is 15 amino acids. CDR3 in amino acids: CASSKMRVEQETQYF. The CDR3 DNA follows: TGTGCCAGCAGCAAAATGCGGGTTGAACAAGAGACCCAGTACTTC.

This chain joins TRBV7-8 and TRBJ1-1, with D perhaps matching TRBD1 (6 bases). The germline V gene encodes CDR1 SGHVS and CDR2 FQNEAQ. There are 12 residues in the CDR3. The V and J ends lost 6 bases and 6 bases respectively, with 11 bases between them. CDR3 coding DNA: TGTGCCAGCAGAAGGACAGAGGCTGAAGCTTTCTTT. The encoded protein is CASRRTEAEAFF.

The chain couples TRBV7-2 to TRBJ2-3; 10 nucleotides align to TRBD2. The CDR3 has 14 amino acids. The germline V gene encodes CDR1 SGHTA and CDR2 FQGNSA. The junction had 2 bases not matched to a gene; V was cut back by 5 bases and J by 3 bases. CDR3 amino acids: CASSPLAGTDTQYF. CDR3 sequence (DNA): TGTGCCAGCAGCCCACTAGCGGGAACAGATACGCAGTATTTT. Full variable domain (missing parts from reference TRBV7-2 and TRBJ2-3): GAGVSQSPSNKVTEKGKDVELRCDPISGHTALYWYRQSLGQGLEFLIYFQGNSAPDKSGLPSDRFSAERTGGSVSTLTIQRTQQEDSAVYLCASSPLAGTDTQYFGPGTRLTVL.

This clone has only one observation. The gene calls are TRBV11-2 and TRBJ1-2, with 9 bases fitting TRBD1. Germline CDR1 SGHAT, CDR2 FQNNGV. V was clipped by 5 bases and J by 8 bases; unmatched bases: 6. CDR3 size: 13 residues. DNA for the CDR3: TGTGCCAGCAGCCCGGGACAGGGCATAGGCTACACCTTC. It translates to CASSPGQGIGYTF.